The sequence of this TCR beta chain was determined in a study of blood T cell repertoires in COVID-19. Study information: Acute and convalescent COVID-19 specimens originated in the United States, Italy and Spain.

The germline CDR1 and CDR2 sequences are KGHSH and LQKENI. The CDR3 covers 15 residues. V lost 3 bases and J lost 3, with 14 bases in between. Clones were sequenced by immunoSEQ multiplex PCR, and TCRdb holds only the in-frame ones, with some missing. The sample includes more than 300,000 clones, roughly 86% of them seen just once. Everyone who took part was roughly 18 to 89 years old, and they came from 20 to 25 US areas. Participants' own reports of clinical history determined their cohort assignment. Sequencing was performed on PBMCs or T cells enriched from blood (not recorded which). The rearrangement links TRBV18 to TRBJ1-2; tentatively, D is TRBD1 (5 bases). The clonotype comes from a woman in her thirties who had recovered from COVID-19. The CDR3 coding sequence is TGTGCCAGCTCACCGAGCCAGGGAATGTACTATGGCTACACCTTC. Amino acid sequence: CASSPSQGMYYGYTF. Full variable domain (rest looked up from reference TRBV18 and TRBJ1-2): NAGVMQNPRHLVRRRGQEARLRCSPMKGHSHVYWYRQLPEEGLKFMVYLQKENIIDESGMPKERFSAEFPKEGPSILRIQQVVRGDSAAYFCASSPSQGMYYGYTFGSGTRLTVV.